This entry lists 22 T cell receptor beta chains sequenced from one sample in a study of T cell responses to AZD1222 COVID-19 vaccine (dated by TCRdb to about 2021). Library creation used the immunoSEQ multiplex PCR assay. TCRdb stores this immuneACCESS table with in-frame sequences only. Part of the clones is absent; in the studies checked, under half of the shortfall reflects unresolved V genes, and no reason is known for the rest. The sample yields about 120,000 clones; 87% were counted once. The top ten hold 7.5% to 8% of the sample. The sample's time point label, in plain terms: baseline before first vaccination. The specimen was peripheral blood, collected on day 0 of AZD1222 vaccination. Receptor source: an adult in good health.

This clone was recorded a few times. This chain uses TRBV10-3 with TRBJ2-7; TRBD2 aligns across 10 bases. The ends lost 2 bases at V and 5 bases at J; junction bases unmatched: 6. Germline values: CDR1 ENHRY, CDR2 SYGVKD. CDR3 length: 15 residues. The CDR3 bases are TGTGCCATCAGTGAGAACCTAGCGGGAGCTAACGAGCAGTACTTC. Residues: CAISENLAGANEQYF.

The rearrangement joins TRBV24-1 to TRBJ2-1; 13 nucleotides agree with TRBD2. Trimming took 0 bases from V and 8 from J; bases not matched to a gene: 3. The CDR3 consists of 16 residues. Germline V gene lookup returns CDR1 KGHDR and CDR2 SFDVKD. The CDR3: CATSDLGLAGEDEQFF. For the CDR3, the DNA is TGTGCCACCAGTGATTTGGGACTAGCGGGAGAGGATGAGCAGTTCTTC.

The chain employs TRBV18 and TRBJ1-2; TRBD1 is a possible D gene (6 bases). The V end lost 0 bases, the J end lost 0 bases, and 14 bases lay between the germline ends. The CDR3 has 17 residues. Germline values: CDR1 KGHSH, CDR2 LQKENI. DNA of the CDR3: TGTGCCAGCTCACCACCGGGGGCAGGGGTAGCTAACTATGGCTACACCTTC. Translation gives CASSPPGAGVANYGYTF.

The chain combines TRBV5-1 with TRBJ1-3, with D possibly being TRBD1 (6 bases). The CDR3 loop spans 16 amino acids. Between the trimmed V and J ends, which lost 3 bases and 2 bases, there was a span of 15 bases. The germline V gene encodes CDR1 SGHRS and CDR2 YFSETQ. The CDR3, as DNA: TGCGCCAGCAGCTCGCTTGGGGGGGCGGCTGGAAACACCATATATTTT. As protein: CASSSLGGAAGNTIYF.

This clone was seen only once. The gene calls are TRBV12-3 or TRBV12-4 and TRBJ2-1; a weak D match, TRBD2 (5 bases). CDR3 length: 10 amino acids. V shed 9 bases and J shed 9 bases, with 9 bases lying between them. CDR3 loop: CARFAGEQFF. CDR3 sequence (DNA): TGTGCCAGATTTGCGGGTGAGCAGTTCTTC.

In its sample, this clone was seen a few times. V is TRBV24-1 and J is TRBJ2-1, with 8 positions matching TRBD2. V lost 3 bases, J lost 5 bases, and 5 bases stayed unmatched. Per germline, CDR1 KGHDR and CDR2 SFDVKD. The CDR3 is made up of 15 amino acids. CDR3 loop: CATSDPAGVHNEQFF. The CDR3 nucleotides read TGTGCCACCAGTGATCCAGCGGGAGTCCACAATGAGCAGTTCTTC.

About this clone: One end of the junction does not line up with germline, which may come from a read error. This chain links TRBV5-6 with TRBJ2-7; D is undetermined. Germline V lookup: CDR1 SGHDT, CDR2 YYEEEE. The CDR3 extends over 12 amino acids. The CDR3 is CASSLSGSFSNF. The CDR3 DNA reads TGTGCCAGCAGCTTATCCGGGTCCTTCTCGAACTTC.

Relative to its sample, this clone is medium-sized. The V call is TRBV29-1, the J call TRBJ1-4, with D possibly being TRBD1 (5 bases). Trimming took 5 bases from V and 8 from J, leaving 15 bases between them. Per the germline V gene, CDR1 is SQVTM and CDR2 is ANQGSEA. The CDR3 length is 13 residues. The DNA for the CDR3 is TGCAGCGTTACTCGGGACGGGCGCGAAAAACTGTTTTTT. Encoded protein: CSVTRDGREKLFF.

The chain employs TRBV10-3 and TRBJ2-7; weak D call: TRBD1 (6 bases). Germline V gene data show CDR1 as ENHRY and CDR2 as SYGVKD. CDR3 size: 16 residues. V gave up 0 bases and J gave up 2 bases, with 14 bases separating them. CDR3 residues: CAISESTRHRAYEQYF. For the CDR3, the DNA is TGTGCCATCAGTGAGTCGACCCGACACAGGGCCTACGAGCAGTACTTC.

This clone was detected once. The chain joins TRBV7-2 to TRBJ2-7, with 10 bases matching TRBD1. J was trimmed by 6 bases and V by 1 base; bases with no gene match: 6. The CDR3 covers 15 residues. Germline V gene sequence: CDR1 SGHTA, CDR2 FQGNSA. CDR3 in DNA: TGTGCCAGCAGCTTAGTCTGGGACAGGGGCGTCGAGCAGTACTTC. It codes for CASSLVWDRGVEQYF.

In the case of this clone: One end of the junction fails to match germline, which may point to a read error. V gene TRBV6-1 combines with J gene TRBJ1-2; possible D gene TRBD1, 6 bases. CDR1 is MNHNS, CDR2 SASEGT, per germline. This CDR3 has 16 residues. CDR3: CASTELSRGQFRGYTF. The CDR3 bases are TGTGCCAGCACTGAACTCTCCAGGGGACAATTCCGCGGCTACACCTTC.

V and J are TRBV24-1 and TRBJ2-2, with D unclear. Trimming cost V 2 bases and J 4 bases, with 7 bases left between them. The germline V gene encodes CDR1 KGHDR and CDR2 SFDVKD. The CDR3 sequence is 14 residues long. The CDR3, as DNA: TGTGCCACCAGTGATTATGTGAGCACCGGGGAGCTGTTTTTT. Its protein is CATSDYVSTGELFF.

This clone occurred once. The chain is built from TRBV7-2 and TRBJ2-1, with 11 bases lining up with TRBD2. Germline V gene sequence: CDR1 SGHTA, CDR2 FQGNSA. Trimming removed 5 bases from V and 5 bases from J; junction bases left unmatched: 14. The CDR3 is 18 amino acids. The CDR3 spells CASSNASGGPFCDNEQFF. The CDR3 DNA sequence: TGTGCCAGCAGCAACGCTAGCGGGGGGCCCTTCTGCGACAATGAGCAGTTCTTC. Variable domain in full (rest from reference TRBV7-2 and TRBJ2-1): GAGVSQSPSNKVTEKGKDVELRCDPISGHTALYWYRQSLGQGLEFLIYFQGNSAPDKSGLPSDRFSAERTGGSVSTLTIQRTQQEDSAVYLCASSNASGGPFCDNEQFFGPGTRLTVL.

This clone showed up just once. J is TRBJ2-1 and V is TRBV6-5; 12 bases agree with TRBD1. J was trimmed by 5 bases and V by 8 bases; bases with no gene match: 4. Germline V gene data show CDR1 as MNHEY and CDR2 as SVGAGI. This CDR3 contains 14 residues. CDR3 in amino acids: CASAGDRGHNEQFF. In DNA, the CDR3 is TGTGCCAGCGCCGGGGACAGGGGGCACAATGAGCAGTTCTTC.

This chain uses TRBV10-2 with TRBJ1-3, with a weak D call TRBD1 (5 bases). V lost 4 bases, J lost 8 bases, and 18 bases lay in between. In germline, CDR1 is WSHSY, CDR2 SAAADI. The CDR3 consists of 15 residues. The CDR3 region has the DNA TGCGCCAGCAGTGCCCAGGGAAGGCTAGAAGACACCATATATTTT. This encodes CASSAQGRLEDTIYF.

V and J are TRBV19 and TRBJ2-1; perhaps TRBD2 as D (6 bases). The ends were cut back, 7 bases at V and 13 bases at J, with 11 bases in the middle. The CDR3 consists of 10 residues. From germline, CDR1 is LNHDA and CDR2 SQIVND (reference sequence). The DNA of the CDR3 is TGTGCCAGTACACTAGCCGGTCAGTTCTTC. Encoded protein: CASTLAGQFF. Supplemented by reference TRBV19 and TRBJ2-1, the full variable domain reads DGGITQSPKYLFRKEGQNVTLSCEQNLNHDAMYWYRQDPGQGLRLIYYSQIVNDFQKGDIAEGYSVSREKKESFPLTVTSAQKNPTAFYLCASTLAGQFFGPGTRLTVL.

This clone was picked up one time. The CDR3 bases are TGTGCCAGCAGTCCCGGGTGGGGGGCCCGGACCTACGAGCAGTACTTC. It yields the protein CASSPGWGARTYEQYF. The rearrangement joins TRBV28 to TRBJ2-7; D tentatively reads TRBD1 or TRBD2 (6 bases each). The ends were cut back, 5 bases at V and 2 bases at J, with 19 bases in the middle. From germline, CDR1 is MDHEN and CDR2 SYDVKM. The CDR3 runs 16 residues.

A single count supports this clone. V gene TRBV7-3 combines with J gene TRBJ2-7, with D maybe TRBD1 (6 bases). The V end was cut by 2 bases, the J end by 4 bases, with 15 bases between. Germline CDR1 and CDR2: SGHTA and FQGTGA. This CDR3 is built from 15 residues. The CDR3 sequence: CASSLYGAGAYEQYF. The CDR3 DNA sequence: TGTGCCAGCAGCTTATATGGGGCAGGGGCGTACGAGCAGTACTTC.

The chain joins TRBV6-5 to TRBJ2-1; possibly TRBD2 for D (6 bases). The V end was cut by 8 bases, the J end by 8 bases, with 16 bases between. This CDR3 is 13 amino acids long. From germline, CDR1 is MNHEY and CDR2 SVGAGI. The CDR3 spells CASQGGKMDEQFF. The CDR3 DNA reads as TGTGCCAGCCAGGGCGGGAAAATGGATGAGCAGTTCTTC.

In this sample, this clone turned up once. The gene calls are TRBV29-1 and TRBJ1-1, with D maybe TRBD1 (5 bases). The germline V gene has CDR1 SQVTM and CDR2 ANQGSEA. V was trimmed by 4 bases and J by 7 bases, leaving 10 bases between them. This CDR3 contains 11 residues. The CDR3 DNA reads as TGCAGCGTTGGTCGACAGTTTGAAGCTTTCTTT. This sequence encodes CSVGRQFEAFF.

The CDR3 reads CATSDSTGMKAFF. The CDR3 DNA is TGTGCCACCAGTGATTCCACAGGGATGAAAGCTTTCTTT. The chain has TRBV24-1 and TRBJ1-1; maybe TRBD1 (6 bases). The CDR3 runs 13 residues. With 2 bases removed from V and 9 bases from J, the gap between germline ends came to 12 bases. From germline, CDR1 is KGHDR and CDR2 SFDVKD.

This chain joins TRBV25-1 and TRBJ2-7; D might be TRBD1 (6 bases). The length of the CDR3 is 12 residues. Trimming removed 11 bases at V and 1 base at J, with 12 bases between. Germline assignment: CDR1 MGHDK and CDR2 SYGVNS. CDR3 coding DNA: TGTGCCTCTGAGGGGGAATCCTACGAGCAGTACTTC. Its translation: CASEGESYEQYF.